This is a list of T cell receptor beta chains from one sample in a study of cytomegalovirus exposure and HLA in healthy donors. Profiled with immunoSEQ multiplex PCR; TCRdb holds only in-frame clones, not every one. The repertoire holds some 350,000 clones, with about nine tenths as singletons. Specimen: PBMCs. The receptors were gathered from a woman aged 25-40 years in good health and CMV-seropositive. Both conserved end residues are part of each CDR3. The order of the fields is D gene, V gene, clone size, J gene, CDR3 protein, CDR3 DNA. A D gene is named only where the DNA matches it firmly. Some rows mark clone size as missing; the rest say once, few, many or name a class of expanded clone.

d_call: TRBD2; v_call: TRBV29-1; clone_size: NA; j_call: TRBJ2-7; cdr3_aa: CSVTSGFEQYF; cdr3_nt: TGCAGCGTTACTAGCGGGTTCGAGCAGTACTTC
d_call: NA; v_call: TRBV7-6; clone_size: NA; j_call: TRBJ2-1; cdr3_aa: CASSLAGQFEQFF; cdr3_nt: TGTGCCAGCAGCTTAGCAGGGCAATTCGAGCAGTTCTTC
d_call: TRBD2; v_call: TRBV15; clone_size: NA; j_call: TRBJ2-3; cdr3_aa: CATSGGLAGTDTQYF; cdr3_nt: TGTGCCACCAGCGGGGGACTAGCGGGAACAGATACGCAGTATTTT
d_call: TRBD1; v_call: TRBV9; clone_size: NA; j_call: TRBJ2-6; cdr3_aa: CASSEGATAGANVLTF; cdr3_nt: TGTGCCAGCAGCGAGGGGGCTACGGCTGGGGCCAACGTCCTGACTTTC
d_call: NA; v_call: TRBV29-1; clone_size: NA; j_call: TRBJ2-5; cdr3_aa: CSVEPGGRGETQYF; cdr3_nt: TGCAGCGTCGAACCCGGGGGGCGAGGAGAGACCCAGTACTTC
d_call: NA; v_call: TRBV19; clone_size: NA; j_call: TRBJ2-5; cdr3_aa: CASSIGVLGYTQYF; cdr3_nt: TGTGCCAGTAGTATCGGGGTCCTGGGGTATACCCAGTACTTC
d_call: TRBD1; v_call: TRBV7-7; clone_size: once; j_call: TRBJ2-5; cdr3_aa: CASSLTGGSSWETQYF; cdr3_nt: TGTGCCAGCAGCCTAACAGGGGGAAGTAGTTGGGAGACCCAGTACTTC
d_call: NA; v_call: TRBV28; clone_size: NA; j_call: TRBJ1-2; cdr3_aa: CASSLQGTPRYGYTF; cdr3_nt: TGTGCCAGCAGTTTACAGGGGACCCCCCGTTATGGCTACACCTTC
d_call: NA; v_call: TRBV19; clone_size: NA; j_call: TRBJ2-7; cdr3_aa: CASSMKGRSSYEQYF; cdr3_nt: TGTGCCAGTAGTATGAAGGGCAGGAGCTCCTACGAGCAGTACTTC
d_call: TRBD1; v_call: TRBV6-5; clone_size: NA; j_call: TRBJ1-1; cdr3_aa: CASSYSGQGNTEAFF; cdr3_nt: TGTGCCAGCAGTTACAGTGGACAGGGGAACACTGAAGCTTTCTTT
d_call: NA; v_call: TRBV29-1; clone_size: NA; j_call: TRBJ2-7; cdr3_aa: CSVEDTMKAHEQYF; cdr3_nt: TGCAGCGTTGAAGATACAATGAAGGCGCACGAGCAGTACTTC
d_call: NA; v_call: TRBV9; clone_size: NA; j_call: TRBJ1-1; cdr3_aa: CASSVGRMNTEAFF; cdr3_nt: TGTGCCAGCAGCGTAGGGAGGATGAACACTGAAGCTTTCTTT
d_call: NA; v_call: TRBV20-1; clone_size: NA; j_call: TRBJ1-5; cdr3_aa: CSASGDQPQHF; cdr3_nt: TGCAGTGCTAGCGGGGATCAGCCCCAGCATTTT
d_call: TRBD1; v_call: TRBV7-3; clone_size: NA; j_call: TRBJ1-2; cdr3_aa: CASSFGQGENYGYTF; cdr3_nt: TGTGCCAGCAGCTTTGGTCAGGGGGAAAACTATGGCTACACCTTC
d_call: NA; v_call: TRBV5-8; clone_size: NA; j_call: TRBJ2-5; cdr3_aa: CASSFSTETQYF; cdr3_nt: TGTGCCAGCAGCTTTAGTACGGAGACCCAGTACTTC
d_call: NA; v_call: TRBV15; clone_size: NA; j_call: TRBJ2-7; cdr3_aa: CATSRDADFYEQYF; cdr3_nt: TGTGCCACCAGCAGAGACGCGGATTTCTACGAGCAGTACTTC
d_call: TRBD1; v_call: TRBV15; clone_size: NA; j_call: TRBJ2-1; cdr3_aa: CATSSQWTGAYNEQFF; cdr3_nt: TGTGCCACCAGCAGTCAATGGACAGGGGCCTACAATGAGCAGTTCTTC
d_call: NA; v_call: TRBV4-2; clone_size: NA; j_call: TRBJ1-2; cdr3_aa: CASSQDSGTYSNYGYTF; cdr3_nt: TGTGCCAGCAGCCAAGATAGTGGGACATACTCTAACTATGGCTACACCTTC
d_call: NA; v_call: TRBV30; clone_size: NA; j_call: TRBJ2-3; cdr3_aa: CALELDTDTQYF; cdr3_nt: TGTGCCTTAGAACTGGACACAGATACGCAGTATTTT
d_call: NA; v_call: TRBV7-2; clone_size: NA; j_call: TRBJ2-1; cdr3_aa: CASSPLGLPNNEQFF; cdr3_nt: TGTGCCAGCAGCCCCCTGGGACTTCCTAACAATGAGCAGTTCTTC
d_call: NA; v_call: TRBV6-5; clone_size: NA; j_call: TRBJ1-2; cdr3_aa: CASVPGLYGYTF; cdr3_nt: TGTGCCAGCGTTCCGGGTCTCTATGGCTACACCTTC
d_call: NA; v_call: TRBV7-2; clone_size: NA; j_call: TRBJ1-5; cdr3_aa: CASSLWSGSNQPQHF; cdr3_nt: TGTGCCAGCAGCTTATGGTCAGGGTCCAATCAGCCCCAGCATTTT